The rows below give T cell receptor beta chains drawn from one sample of a study of neurological immune-mediated disorders. MiXCR, applied by TCRdb to the 5' RACE reads, yields one record per CDR3 protein. The repertoire holds roughly 38,000 distinct CDR3 sequences, with 7% to 8% as singletons. The sequenced sample was PBMCs. These receptors were taken from a middle-aged woman in good health. CDR3s include the opening cysteine and the closing phenylalanine or tryptophan. Each record gives: CDR3 protein, CDR3 DNA, D gene, clone size, V gene, J gene. The D gene is left open where the match is weak. Clone size, where shown, is once, few, many, or a class for clones that have expanded.

CDR3aa: CSARDLDSENTEAFF
CDR3nt: TGCAGTGCTAGAGATTTGGACAGCGAGAACACTGAAGCTTTCTTT
d_gene: -
abundance: many
v_gene: TRBV20-1
j_gene: TRBJ1-1

CDR3aa: CSARLAVKETQYF
CDR3nt: TGCAGTGCTAGACTAGCCGTGAAAGAGACCCAGTACTTC
d_gene: -
abundance: medium-sized
v_gene: TRBV20-1
j_gene: TRBJ2-5

CDR3aa: CSARATGTGELAEAFF
CDR3nt: TGCAGTGCTAGAGCTACCGGGACAGGGGAATTAGCTGAAGCTTTCTTT
d_gene: TRBD1
abundance: many
v_gene: TRBV20-1
j_gene: TRBJ1-1

CDR3aa: CASSQEEGSHYGYTF
CDR3nt: TGCGCCAGCAGCCAAGAAGAGGGTTCCCACTATGGCTACACCTTC
d_gene: -
abundance: many
v_gene: TRBV4-1
j_gene: TRBJ1-2

CDR3aa: CASSLLTLWGTSYNEQFF
CDR3nt: TGTGCCAGCAGCTTACTTACCCTATGGGGGACCTCCTACAATGAGCAGTTCTTC
d_gene: -
abundance: many
v_gene: TRBV7-9
j_gene: TRBJ2-1

CDR3aa: CASSRTSGRGETQYF
CDR3nt: TGTGCCAGCAGCCGTACTAGCGGGAGAGGGGAGACCCAGTACTTC
d_gene: TRBD2
abundance: many
v_gene: TRBV7-3
j_gene: TRBJ2-5

CDR3aa: CASSLETSVYEQYF
CDR3nt: TGTGCCAGCAGCTTGGAAACTAGCGTCTACGAGCAGTACTTC
d_gene: TRBD2
abundance: many
v_gene: TRBV5-4
j_gene: TRBJ2-7

CDR3aa: CASSQGGTGNQPQHF
CDR3nt: TGCGCCAGCAGCCAAGGTGGGACAGGAAATCAGCCCCAGCATTTT
d_gene: TRBD1
abundance: many
v_gene: TRBV4-1
j_gene: TRBJ1-5

CDR3aa: CASSLMTNTEAFF
CDR3nt: TGTGCCAGCAGCCTTATGACGAACACTGAAGCTTTCTTT
d_gene: -
abundance: many
v_gene: TRBV2
j_gene: TRBJ1-1

CDR3aa: CASRKNPYEQYF
CDR3nt: TGTGCCAGCCGGAAGAACCCCTACGAGCAGTACTTC
d_gene: -
abundance: many
v_gene: TRBV27
j_gene: TRBJ2-7

CDR3aa: CSARDRGGGTLSTDTQYF
CDR3nt: TGCAGTGCTAGAGATCGAGGGGGAGGCACCCTCAGCACAGATACGCAGTATTTT
d_gene: -
abundance: many
v_gene: TRBV20-1
j_gene: TRBJ2-3

CDR3aa: CATSSRPSSSYNEQFF
CDR3nt: TGTGCCACCAGCAGTAGACCGTCAAGCTCCTACAATGAGCAGTTCTTC
d_gene: -
abundance: many
v_gene: TRBV15
j_gene: TRBJ2-1

CDR3aa: CSVEILLAGGRSQYEQYF
CDR3nt: TGCAGCGTTGAAATCCTTCTAGCGGGCGGGAGGTCCCAATACGAGCAGTACTTC
d_gene: TRBD2
abundance: many
v_gene: TRBV29-1
j_gene: TRBJ2-7

CDR3aa: CASSLTGGPGTEAFF
CDR3nt: TGTGCCAGCAGCTTAACTGGGGGGCCGGGCACTGAAGCTTTCTTT
d_gene: -
abundance: many
v_gene: TRBV7-3
j_gene: TRBJ1-1

CDR3aa: CASSLGSLAKNIQYF
CDR3nt: TGCGCCAGCAGCTTGGGGTCTCTAGCCAAAAACATTCAGTACTTC
d_gene: -
abundance: many
v_gene: TRBV5-1
j_gene: TRBJ2-4

CDR3aa: CSVAGGSGYTF
CDR3nt: TGCAGCGTGGCAGGGGGCTCTGGCTACACCTTC
d_gene: TRBD1
abundance: many
v_gene: TRBV29-1
j_gene: TRBJ1-2

CDR3aa: CASTSANTGELFF
CDR3nt: TGTGCCAGCACTAGCGCGAACACCGGGGAGCTGTTTTTT
d_gene: -
abundance: many
v_gene: TRBV2
j_gene: TRBJ2-2

CDR3aa: CASSPNQGAGYGYTF
CDR3nt: TGTGCCAGCAGCCCCAACCAGGGGGCTGGCTATGGCTACACCTTC
d_gene: TRBD1
abundance: many
v_gene: TRBV4-2
j_gene: TRBJ1-2

CDR3aa: CSARSRGSYENEQFF
CDR3nt: TGCAGTGCTAGGAGTCGCGGGAGTTATGAAAATGAGCAGTTCTTC
d_gene: TRBD2
abundance: many
v_gene: TRBV20-1
j_gene: TRBJ2-1

CDR3aa: CASSLLGLNQPQHF
CDR3nt: TGTGCCAGCAGCTTACTGGGTTTAAATCAGCCCCAGCATTTT
d_gene: -
abundance: many
v_gene: TRBV7-2
j_gene: TRBJ1-5

CDR3aa: CATNTRGEGTGELFF
CDR3nt: TGTGCCACCAATACGCGCGGGGAGGGGACCGGGGAGCTGTTTTTT
d_gene: TRBD2
abundance: many
v_gene: TRBV24-1
j_gene: TRBJ2-2

CDR3aa: CASSLSVTGELFF
CDR3nt: TGTGCTAGCAGCTTAAGCGTTACCGGGGAGCTGTTTTTT
d_gene: -
abundance: many
v_gene: TRBV7-7
j_gene: TRBJ2-2

CDR3aa: CAISEGTGRGETQYF
CDR3nt: TGTGCCATCAGTGAAGGGACAGGGCGGGGAGAGACCCAGTACTTC
d_gene: TRBD1
abundance: many
v_gene: TRBV10-3
j_gene: TRBJ2-5

CDR3aa: CSLGGAFF
CDR3nt: TGCAGCTTAGGGGGAGCTTTCTTT
d_gene: -
abundance: many
v_gene: TRBV20-1
j_gene: TRBJ1-1

CDR3aa: CARRRGNTIYF
CDR3nt: TGTGCCAGACGAAGGGGAAACACCATATATTTT
d_gene: -
abundance: many
v_gene: TRBV19
j_gene: TRBJ1-3

CDR3aa: CASSELYGSYNEQFF
CDR3nt: TGTGCCAGCAGTGAATTGTACGGCTCCTACAATGAGCAGTTCTTC
d_gene: -
abundance: -
v_gene: TRBV2
j_gene: TRBJ2-1

CDR3aa: CASSVDPGQGTDTQYF
CDR3nt: TGTGCCAGCAGCGTAGACCCGGGACAGGGAACAGATACGCAGTATTTT
d_gene: TRBD1
abundance: many
v_gene: TRBV9
j_gene: TRBJ2-3

CDR3aa: CASSESGTSGFSTDTQYF
CDR3nt: TGCGCCAGCAGTGAGTCGGGGACTAGCGGGTTCAGCACAGATACGCAGTATTTT
d_gene: TRBD2
abundance: many
v_gene: TRBV10-2
j_gene: TRBJ2-3

CDR3aa: CSAPGQGDYGYTF
CDR3nt: TGCAGTGCCCCGGGACAGGGGGACTATGGCTACACCTTC
d_gene: TRBD1
abundance: many
v_gene: TRBV20-1
j_gene: TRBJ1-2

CDR3aa: CASSPQSNTEAFF
CDR3nt: TGTGCCAGCAGTCCACAGTCAAACACTGAAGCTTTCTTT
d_gene: -
abundance: -
v_gene: TRBV27
j_gene: TRBJ1-1

CDR3aa: CATSDLRERSTDTQYF
CDR3nt: TGTGCCACCAGTGATTTGCGGGAGAGGAGCACAGATACGCAGTATTTT
d_gene: -
abundance: many
v_gene: TRBV24-1
j_gene: TRBJ2-3

CDR3aa: CASSHPYQETQYF
CDR3nt: TGTGCCAGCAGCCACCCGTACCAAGAGACCCAGTACTTC
d_gene: -
abundance: many
v_gene: TRBV14
j_gene: TRBJ2-5

CDR3aa: CASSESTRSSYEQYF
CDR3nt: TGCGCCAGCAGTGAGTCGACCCGTAGCTCCTACGAGCAGTACTTC
d_gene: -
abundance: -
v_gene: TRBV10-2
j_gene: TRBJ2-7

CDR3aa: CASGASFESSYEQYF
CDR3nt: TGTGCCAGCGGGGCCTCCTTCGAGAGCTCCTACGAGCAGTACTTC
d_gene: -
abundance: -
v_gene: TRBV7-9
j_gene: TRBJ2-7

CDR3aa: CASSLTGNQPQHF
CDR3nt: TGTGCCAGCAGCTTAACAGGCAATCAGCCCCAGCATTTT
d_gene: -
abundance: many
v_gene: TRBV5-6
j_gene: TRBJ1-5

CDR3aa: CASSLSGAWGSPLHF
CDR3nt: TGTGCCAGCAGCCTCTCGGGGGCGTGGGGTTCACCCCTCCACTTT
d_gene: -
abundance: many
v_gene: TRBV5-6
j_gene: TRBJ1-6

CDR3aa: CASSGSGVEKLFF
CDR3nt: TGTGCCAGCAGCGGATCAGGGGTAGAAAAACTGTTTTTT
d_gene: -
abundance: many
v_gene: TRBV7-8
j_gene: TRBJ1-4

CDR3aa: CASSQVAGAFTDTQYF
CDR3nt: TGTGCCAGCAGCCAAGTAGCAGGGGCTTTCACAGATACGCAGTATTTT
d_gene: -
abundance: many
v_gene: TRBV14
j_gene: TRBJ2-3

CDR3aa: CASSAPGTSATDTQYF
CDR3nt: TGTGCCAGCAGCGCGCCCGGGACTAGCGCCACAGATACGCAGTATTTT
d_gene: TRBD2
abundance: many
v_gene: TRBV9
j_gene: TRBJ2-3

CDR3aa: CASSVERELDTQYF
CDR3nt: TGTGCCAGCAGTGTCGAGCGGGAGCTAGATACGCAGTATTTT
d_gene: TRBD2
abundance: many
v_gene: TRBV28
j_gene: TRBJ2-3

CDR3aa: CASSAQMGGQGNQPQHF
CDR3nt: TGTGCCAGCAGCGCCCAAATGGGCGGACAGGGGAATCAGCCCCAGCATTTT
d_gene: TRBD1
abundance: many
v_gene: TRBV2
j_gene: TRBJ1-5

CDR3aa: CASLRGLGYEQYF
CDR3nt: TGTGCCAGCCTACGGGGACTAGGGTACGAGCAGTACTTC
d_gene: TRBD2
abundance: many
v_gene: TRBV7-2
j_gene: TRBJ2-7

CDR3aa: CASSSGGETQYF
CDR3nt: TGTGCCAGCAGCTCCGGAGGGGAGACCCAGTACTTC
d_gene: -
abundance: many
v_gene: TRBV6-5
j_gene: TRBJ2-5

CDR3aa: CASSKGGGDTQYF
CDR3nt: TGTGCCAGCAGTAAAGGGGGGGGGGATACGCAGTATTTT
d_gene: -
abundance: many
v_gene: TRBV12-3/TRBV12-4
j_gene: TRBJ2-3

CDR3aa: CSVDLDTQYF
CDR3nt: TGCAGCGTTGATTTAGATACGCAGTATTTT
d_gene: -
abundance: many
v_gene: TRBV29-1
j_gene: TRBJ2-3

CDR3aa: CASSLDNEQFF
CDR3nt: TGCGCCAGCAGCTTGGACAATGAGCAGTTCTTC
d_gene: -
abundance: many
v_gene: TRBV5-1
j_gene: TRBJ2-1

CDR3aa: CASSTTRGGETQYF
CDR3nt: TGCGCCAGCAGCACCACAAGGGGAGGGGAGACCCAGTACTTC
d_gene: TRBD2
abundance: few
v_gene: TRBV5-1
j_gene: TRBJ2-5

CDR3aa: CASSPTSDRGTGYTF
CDR3nt: TGTGCCAGCAGCCCTACCTCGGACAGGGGGACTGGCTACACCTTC
d_gene: TRBD1
abundance: many
v_gene: TRBV9
j_gene: TRBJ1-2

CDR3aa: CASSQSAGGQFKLFF
CDR3nt: TGTGCCAGCAGCCAATCAGCGGGGGGGCAATTTAAGCTGTTTTTT
d_gene: TRBD2
abundance: many
v_gene: TRBV27
j_gene: TRBJ2-2

CDR3aa: CASSLNPVGEKLFF
CDR3nt: TGTGCCAGCAGCTTAAACCCAGTTGGTGAAAAACTGTTTTTT
d_gene: -
abundance: many
v_gene: TRBV7-9
j_gene: TRBJ1-4

CDR3aa: CASSPRLAGDYEQYF
CDR3nt: TGTGCCAGCAGCCCTCGACTAGCGGGCGACTACGAGCAGTACTTC
d_gene: TRBD2
abundance: many
v_gene: TRBV6-5
j_gene: TRBJ2-7

CDR3aa: CASSPDAVGSPLHF
CDR3nt: TGTGCCAGCAGCCCAGATGCGGTTGGTTCACCCCTCCACTTT
d_gene: -
abundance: many
v_gene: TRBV9
j_gene: TRBJ1-6

CDR3aa: CATNPGGSQETQYF
CDR3nt: TGTGCCACTAACCCTGGGGGCAGCCAAGAGACCCAGTACTTC
d_gene: -
abundance: many
v_gene: TRBV6-1
j_gene: TRBJ2-5